Listed below are T cell receptor beta chains from one sample, sequenced in a study of early T cells in non-severe SARS-CoV-2 infection. TCRdb passed the 5' RACE reads through MiXCR, listing each CDR3 protein once. The sample contains roughly 62,000 distinct CDR3 sequences, 6% to 8.5% of which appear only once. The sequenced sample consisted of whole blood. These receptors all come from an adult who was a healthcare worker with PCR-confirmed SARS-CoV-2 infection or an uninfected control (not recorded which). Each CDR3 is given with its conserved first and last residue. Each record gives: D gene, J gene, V gene, CDR3 length, clone size, CDR3 DNA, CDR3 protein. A D gene is named only where the DNA matches it firmly. Only some rows state a clone size, as once, few, many or a class for expanded clones.

NA	TRBJ2-1	TRBV20-1	12	few	TGCAGTGCTAGAGGGACTGGGCAAGAGCAGTTCTTC	CSARGTGQEQFF
NA	TRBJ1-2	TRBV6-6	15	NA	TGTGCCAGCAGCGAGGGCAGGGCGGCTAACTATGGCTACACCTTC	CASSEGRAANYGYTF
TRBD2	TRBJ2-1	TRBV20-1	14	once	TGCAGTGCTCGTAGCGGGAGTGACTACAATGAGCAGTTCTTC	CSARSGSDYNEQFF
TRBD1	TRBJ2-7	TRBV9	14	many	TGTGCCAGCAGCGCCGGGACAGGGGGCTACGAGCAGTACTTC	CASSAGTGGYEQYF
NA	TRBJ2-1	TRBV20-1	19	many	TGCAGTGCTAGAGCCGGCAGGATGGGTAGGGTTTTTTCCTACAATGAGCAGTTCTTC	CSARAGRMGRVFSYNEQFF
NA	TRBJ2-7	TRBV5-4	15	NA	TGTGCCAGCAGCTTGGGAGGGCGGGGACTCTACGAGCAGTACTTC	CASSLGGRGLYEQYF
NA	TRBJ2-7	TRBV7-9	11	many	TGTGCCAGCAGCCTGACCTACGAGCAGTACTTC	CASSLTYEQYF
NA	TRBJ2-3	TRBV19	14	few	TGTGCCAGTAGGTCCGGGACCCACACGGGTACGCAGTATTTT	CASRSGTHTGTQYF
NA	TRBJ2-7	TRBV7-9	13	NA	TGTGCCAGCGACGGAGACGTTAACTACGAGCAGTACTTC	CASDGDVNYEQYF
TRBD2	TRBJ2-7	TRBV4-1	15	NA	TGCGCCAGCAGCCAAGACGGGGCGGGAGCCTACGAGCAGTACTTC	CASSQDGAGAYEQYF
TRBD2	TRBJ2-7	TRBV20-1	16	NA	TGCAGTGCTAGCAAGCGGGGGGAGACCCACACCTACGAGCAGTACTTC	CSASKRGETHTYEQYF
TRBD1	TRBJ2-7	TRBV28	14	NA	TGTGCCAGCAGTTCGGGACAGAGCTCCTACGAGCAGTACTTC	CASSSGQSSYEQYF
NA	TRBJ2-2	TRBV12-3/TRBV12-4	14	few	TGTGCCAGCAGGGCGGTGGAGAACACCGGGGAGCTGTTTTTT	CASRAVENTGELFF
NA	TRBJ1-3	TRBV14	14	NA	TGTGCCAGCAGCCGGGATATCTCTGGAAACACCATATATTTT	CASSRDISGNTIYF
TRBD1	TRBJ1-3	TRBV2	14	NA	TGTGCCAGCAGCGCCGGGACAGGCGGAAACACCATATATTTT	CASSAGTGGNTIYF
TRBD2	TRBJ2-1	TRBV20-1	18	many	TGCAGTGCTAGCCAAAAGGGACTAGCGGGAGGCCCCTACAATGAGCAGTTCTTC	CSASQKGLAGGPYNEQFF
TRBD2	TRBJ2-1	TRBV9	13	NA	TGTGCCAGCAGCGTTCCTAGCGGGACTGAGCAGTTCTTC	CASSVPSGTEQFF
NA	TRBJ2-7	TRBV9	15	few	TGTGCCAGCAGCCGTCAGGCCCCCAGCTCCTACGAGCAGTACTTC	CASSRQAPSSYEQYF
NA	TRBJ2-2	TRBV2	13	few	TGTGCCAGCAGGGACAGTTACACCGGGGAGCTGTTTTTT	CASRDSYTGELFF
NA	TRBJ2-4	TRBV28	12	NA	TGTGCCAGCAGCTCCGGGACTCCCATTCAGTACTTC	CASSSGTPIQYF
TRBD2	TRBJ2-7	TRBV9	17	many	TGTGCCAGCAGCCCGAGTCCCCTAGCGGGTCGCTCCTACGAGCAGTACTTC	CASSPSPLAGRSYEQYF
NA	TRBJ2-7	TRBV20-1	15	many	TGCAGCGTGCCCTATGAAGGTCTCCCGGCCTACGAGCAGTACTTC	CSVPYEGLPAYEQYF
NA	TRBJ1-4	TRBV3-1	17	many	TGTGCCAGCAGCCAAGAGGGGCCAGGCTTTACTAATGAAAAACTGTTTTTT	CASSQEGPGFTNEKLFF
NA	TRBJ1-1	TRBV5-1	12	few	TGCGCCAGCAGCTTGGACGGGCCTGAAGCTTTCTTT	CASSLDGPEAFF
NA	TRBJ2-3	TRBV18	14	NA	TGTGCCAGCTCACCTCGACAGGGCACAGATACGCAGTATTTT	CASSPRQGTDTQYF
TRBD1	TRBJ1-4	TRBV9	14	few	TGTGCCAGCAGCACGGGACAGGGGGCGGAAAAACTGTTTTTT	CASSTGQGAEKLFF
TRBD2	TRBJ2-1	TRBV3-1	15	many	TGTGCCAGCAGCCAAGCGGGAGGGTTTCTGGATGAGCAGTTCTTC	CASSQAGGFLDEQFF
TRBD1	TRBJ1-5	TRBV30	14	many	TGTGCCTGGAATCACAGGGGATACAATCAGCCCCAGCATTTT	CAWNHRGYNQPQHF
NA	TRBJ1-1	TRBV10-1	13	many	TGCGCCAGCAGTCTACAGCCGGACACTGAAGCTTTCTTT	CASSLQPDTEAFF
NA	TRBJ1-5	TRBV28	11	many	TGTGCCAGTACCAATTCTCAGCCCCAGCATTTT	CASTNSQPQHF
NA	TRBJ1-2	TRBV18	15	NA	TGTGCCAGCTCACCGGGAGGGAGCGGGAACTATGGCTACACCTTC	CASSPGGSGNYGYTF
TRBD2	TRBJ2-2	TRBV5-1	14	many	TGCGCCAGCAGCCCAGGGAGGGTTGCCGGGGAGCTGTTTTTT	CASSPGRVAGELFF
TRBD1	TRBJ1-1	TRBV7-9	13	few	TGTGCCAGCAGCTTAGCGGGACAGGGAGGGGCTTTCTTT	CASSLAGQGGAFF
TRBD2	TRBJ2-3	TRBV4-1	16	NA	TGCGCCAGCAGCTCTGGGACTAGCGGGTTCCGAGGTACGCAGTATTTT	CASSSGTSGFRGTQYF
TRBD2	TRBJ2-6	TRBV18	18	NA	TGTGCCAGCTCATTTTCGGGGAGGGCCCCCACTGGGGCCAACGTCCTGACTTTC	CASSFSGRAPTGANVLTF
TRBD1	TRBJ2-4	TRBV28	15	few	TGTGCCAGCAGTTCAGGGGGCTCGGGAAAAAGCATTCAGTACTTC	CASSSGGSGKSIQYF
TRBD1	TRBJ2-5	TRBV11-1	13	few	TGTGCCAGCAGCACACAGGGGGCGGAGACCCAGTACTTC	CASSTQGAETQYF
TRBD1	TRBJ2-4	TRBV7-2	17	NA	TGTGCCAGCAGCTTAGCTGGGACAGGGGGCTCTAGAAACATTCAGTACTTC	CASSLAGTGGSRNIQYF
NA	TRBJ2-1	TRBV9	13	many	TGTGCCAGCAGCTACTCTCCGCCCAGCGAGCAGTTCTTC	CASSYSPPSEQFF
TRBD2	TRBJ2-1	TRBV6-4	18	NA	TGTGCCAGCAGTGCCTTAAGGCTAGCGGGAGTTTCCTACAATGAGCAGTTCTTC	CASSALRLAGVSYNEQFF
NA	TRBJ1-6	TRBV27	18	NA	TGTGCCAGCAGCCGGGACGGGGTGACGGGCTCCTATAATTCACCCCTCCACTTT	CASSRDGVTGSYNSPLHF
TRBD2	TRBJ2-5	TRBV28	16	NA	TGTGCCAGCAGTCCCAGCGGTAGCGGGATCCAAGAGACCCAGTACTTC	CASSPSGSGIQETQYF
NA	TRBJ2-1	TRBV7-2	15	few	TGTGCCAGCAGCTTAGGGGTAGCGCGCTACAATGAGCAGTTCTTC	CASSLGVARYNEQFF
NA	TRBJ2-2	TRBV12-3/TRBV12-4	15	NA	TGTGCCAGCAGTCCTCGTATTTCATACACCGGGGAGCTGTTTTTT	CASSPRISYTGELFF
NA	TRBJ2-7	TRBV5-1	15	many	TGCGCCAGCAGCGTAGGGGACACCAAGGGCGACGAGCAGTACTTC	CASSVGDTKGDEQYF
NA	TRBJ2-6	TRBV7-2	15	many	TGTGCCAGCACCTTGGGGGGCTCTGGGGCCAACGTCCTGACTTTC	CASTLGGSGANVLTF
NA	TRBJ2-7	TRBV2	18	few	TGTGCCAGCAGTGCGGCGGGGATCTACCCAGGGCACTCCTACGAGCAGTACTTC	CASSAAGIYPGHSYEQYF
NA	TRBJ1-1	TRBV15	14	NA	TGTGCCACCAGCAGAGCAGGAGGGAACACTGAAGCTTTCTTT	CATSRAGGNTEAFF
TRBD2	TRBJ2-3	TRBV20-1	16	many	TGCAGTGCTATTTCACTAGCGGACGCTTCCACAGATACGCAGTATTTT	CSAISLADASTDTQYF
TRBD1	TRBJ1-3	TRBV28	17	many	TGTGCCAGCAGAATACCCCAGGGGGCCAAGGGGGGAAACACCATATATTTT	CASRIPQGAKGGNTIYF
NA	TRBJ1-4	TRBV2	14	many	TGTGCCAGCAGTGACCGGGTCCTGAGGGAAAAACTGTTTTTT	CASSDRVLREKLFF
TRBD1	TRBJ2-1	TRBV5-1	15	many	TGCGCCAGCAGCCCACAGGGGTACTCCTACAATGAGCAGTTCTTC	CASSPQGYSYNEQFF
NA	TRBJ1-1	TRBV10-1	12	NA	TGCGCCAGAATTAAGCGCCTAGGGGGAGCTTTCTTT	CARIKRLGGAFF
TRBD1	TRBJ1-3	TRBV9	14	many	TGTGCCAGCAGTGGACAGGGTTCTGGAAACACCATATATTTT	CASSGQGSGNTIYF
NA	TRBJ1-5	TRBV28	14	NA	TGTGCCAGCAGTGACGGGACGGACAATCAGCCCCAGCATTTT	CASSDGTDNQPQHF
TRBD2	TRBJ2-3	TRBV10-3	13	NA	TGTGCCATCAGCACTAGCGACGAAGATATGCAGTATTTT	CAISTSDEDMQYF
NA	TRBJ2-7	TRBV12-3/TRBV12-4	15	large	TGTGCCAGCAGTTTTGGGCAGGTTGAGACCTACGAGCAGTACTTC	CASSFGQVETYEQYF
NA	TRBJ2-7	TRBV7-8	16	many	TGTGCCAGCAGCCTTCCAGGAGCAGGGCAGGTGTACGAGCAGTACTTC	CASSLPGAGQVYEQYF